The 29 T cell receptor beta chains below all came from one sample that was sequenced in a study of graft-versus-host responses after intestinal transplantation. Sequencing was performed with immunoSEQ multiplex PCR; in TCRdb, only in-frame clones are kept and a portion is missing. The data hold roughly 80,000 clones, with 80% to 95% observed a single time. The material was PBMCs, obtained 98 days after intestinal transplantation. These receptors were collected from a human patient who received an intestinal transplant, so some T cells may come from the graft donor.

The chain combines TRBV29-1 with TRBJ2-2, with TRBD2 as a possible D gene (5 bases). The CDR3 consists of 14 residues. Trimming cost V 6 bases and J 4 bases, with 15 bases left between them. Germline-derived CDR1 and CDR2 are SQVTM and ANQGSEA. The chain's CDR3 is CSVERESFTGELFF. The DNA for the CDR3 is TGCAGCGTCGAGAGGGAGAGCTTCACCGGGGAGCTGTTTTTT.

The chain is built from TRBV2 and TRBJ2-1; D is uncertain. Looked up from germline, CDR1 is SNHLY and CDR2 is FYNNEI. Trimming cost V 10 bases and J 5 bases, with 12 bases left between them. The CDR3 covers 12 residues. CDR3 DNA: TGTGCCACCAGGAAGGTTGACAATGAGCAGTTCTTC. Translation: CATRKVDNEQFF.

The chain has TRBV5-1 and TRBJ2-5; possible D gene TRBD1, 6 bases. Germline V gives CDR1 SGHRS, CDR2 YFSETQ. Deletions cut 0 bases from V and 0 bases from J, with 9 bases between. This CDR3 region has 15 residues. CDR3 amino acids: CASSLGQVYQETQYF. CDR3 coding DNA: TGCGCCAGCAGCTTGGGACAGGTGTACCAAGAGACCCAGTACTTC. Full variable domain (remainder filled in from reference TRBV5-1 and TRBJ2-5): KAGVTQTPRYLIKTRGQQVTLSCSPISGHRSVSWYQQTPGQGLQFLFEYFSETQRNKGNFPGRFSGRQFSNSRSEMNVSTLELGDSALYLCASSLGQVYQETQYFGPGTRLLVL.

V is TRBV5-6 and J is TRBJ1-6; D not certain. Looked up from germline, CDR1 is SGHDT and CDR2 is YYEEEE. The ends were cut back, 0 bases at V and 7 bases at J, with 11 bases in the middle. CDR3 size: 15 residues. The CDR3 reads CASSLDPQPNSPLHF. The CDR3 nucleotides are TGTGCCAGCAGCTTGGACCCACAACCGAATTCACCCCTCCACTTT.

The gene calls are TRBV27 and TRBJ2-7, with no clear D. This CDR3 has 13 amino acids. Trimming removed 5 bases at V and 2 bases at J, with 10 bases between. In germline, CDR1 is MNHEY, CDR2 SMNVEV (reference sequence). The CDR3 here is CASSLSRTYEQYF. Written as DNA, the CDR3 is TGTGCCAGCAGTCTGTCCAGGACCTACGAGCAGTACTTC.

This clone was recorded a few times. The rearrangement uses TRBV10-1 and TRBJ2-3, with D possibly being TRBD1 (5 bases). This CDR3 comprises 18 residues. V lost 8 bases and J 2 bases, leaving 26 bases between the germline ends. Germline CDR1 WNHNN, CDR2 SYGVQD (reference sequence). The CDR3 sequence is CASYVMVGQEPLTDTQYF. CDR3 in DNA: TGCGCCAGCTATGTGATGGTGGGGCAGGAACCACTCACAGATACGCAGTATTTT.

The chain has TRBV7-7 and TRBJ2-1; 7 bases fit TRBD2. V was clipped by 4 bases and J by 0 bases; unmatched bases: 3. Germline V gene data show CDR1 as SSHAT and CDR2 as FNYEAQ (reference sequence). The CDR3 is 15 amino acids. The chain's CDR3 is CASSSGLPSYNEQFF. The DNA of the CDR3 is TGTGCCAGCAGCTCGGGACTACCCTCCTACAATGAGCAGTTCTTC.

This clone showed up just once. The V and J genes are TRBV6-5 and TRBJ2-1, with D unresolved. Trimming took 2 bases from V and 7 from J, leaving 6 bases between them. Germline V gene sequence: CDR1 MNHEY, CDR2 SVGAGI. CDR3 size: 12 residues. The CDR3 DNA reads TGTGCCAGCAGTTACCAGAGGAATGAGCAGTTCTTC. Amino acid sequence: CASSYQRNEQFF.

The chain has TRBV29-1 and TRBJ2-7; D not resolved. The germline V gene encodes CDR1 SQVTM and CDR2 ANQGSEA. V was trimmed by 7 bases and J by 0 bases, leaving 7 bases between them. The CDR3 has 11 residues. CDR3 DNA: TGCAGCGCAACATACTCCTACGAGCAGTACTTC. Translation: CSATYSYEQYF.

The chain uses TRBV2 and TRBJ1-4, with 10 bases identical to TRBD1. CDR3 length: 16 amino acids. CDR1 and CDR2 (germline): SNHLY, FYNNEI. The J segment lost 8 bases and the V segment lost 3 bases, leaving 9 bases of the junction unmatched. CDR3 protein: CASSDPGTGVGEKLFF. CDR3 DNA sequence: TGTGCCAGCAGTGACCCCGGGACAGGGGTAGGCGAAAAACTGTTTTTT.

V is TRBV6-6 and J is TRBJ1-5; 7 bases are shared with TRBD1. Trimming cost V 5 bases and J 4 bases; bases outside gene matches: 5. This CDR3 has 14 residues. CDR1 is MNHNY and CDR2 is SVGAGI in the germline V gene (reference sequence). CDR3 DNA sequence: TGTGCCAGCAGTCCCCCGGGACAGAATCAGCCCCAGCATTTT. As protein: CASSPPGQNQPQHF.

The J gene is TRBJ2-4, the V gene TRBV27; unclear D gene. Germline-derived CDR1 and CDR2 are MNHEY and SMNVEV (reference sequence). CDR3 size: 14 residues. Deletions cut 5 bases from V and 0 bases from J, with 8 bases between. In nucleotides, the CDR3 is TGTGCCAGCAGTCTAACCCTAGCCAAAAACATTCAGTACTTC. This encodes CASSLTLAKNIQYF.

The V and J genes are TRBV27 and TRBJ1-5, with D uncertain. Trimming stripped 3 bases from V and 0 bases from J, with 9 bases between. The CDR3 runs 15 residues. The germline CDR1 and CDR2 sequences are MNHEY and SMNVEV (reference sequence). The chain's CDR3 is CASSFYAYSNQPQHF. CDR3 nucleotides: TGTGCCAGCAGTTTTTACGCTTATAGCAATCAGCCCCAGCATTTT.

The CDR3 DNA reads as TGTGCCAGCAGTTACGGGGACAGCCACCAAGAGACCCAGTACTTC. Encoded protein: CASSYGDSHQETQYF. The J gene is TRBJ2-5, the V gene TRBV6-5, with 7 bases fitting TRBD1. Germline V CDR1 and CDR2: MNHEY, SVGAGI. The V segment lost 2 bases and the J segment 0 bases; nucleotides outside the gene matches: 3. The CDR3 is made up of 15 amino acids.

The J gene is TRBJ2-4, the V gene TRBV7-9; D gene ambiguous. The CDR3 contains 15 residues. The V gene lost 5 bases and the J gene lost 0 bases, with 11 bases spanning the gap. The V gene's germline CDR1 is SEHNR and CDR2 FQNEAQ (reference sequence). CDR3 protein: CASSPDLLAKNIQYF. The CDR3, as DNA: TGTGCCAGCAGCCCTGACTTATTAGCCAAAAACATTCAGTACTTC. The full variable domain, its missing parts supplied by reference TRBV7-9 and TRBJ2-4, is DTGVSQNPRHKITKRGQNVTFRCDPISEHNRLYWYRQTLGQGPEFLTYFQNEAQLEKSRLLSDRFSAERPKGSFSTLEIQRTEQGDSAMYLCASSPDLLAKNIQYFGAGTRLSVL.

CDR3 sequence (DNA): TGTGCCAGCAGCGTAGAAGTTACCGGGGAGCTGTTTTTT. Translated, it gives CASSVEVTGELFF. The chain recombines TRBV9 with TRBJ2-2; D not resolved. The CDR3 is 13 residues long. CDR1 is SGDLS, CDR2 YYNGEE, per germline. Trimming pared 0 bases from V and 5 bases from J, leaving 5 bases between.

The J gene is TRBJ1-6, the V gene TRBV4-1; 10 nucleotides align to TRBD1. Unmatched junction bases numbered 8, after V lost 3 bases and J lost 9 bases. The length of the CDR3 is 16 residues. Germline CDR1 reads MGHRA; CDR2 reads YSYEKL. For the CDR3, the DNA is TGCGCCAGCAGCCAGTGGGACAGGGGATCGGGTTCACCCCTCCACTTT. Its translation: CASSQWDRGSGSPLHF.

The DNA of the CDR3 is TGTGGAACGACAGGGAGCAATCAGCCCCAGCATTTT. This sequence encodes CGTTGSNQPQHF. The chain couples TRBV28 to TRBJ1-5; TRBD1 aligns across 7 bases. CDR3 length equals 12 residues. The germline CDR1 and CDR2 sequences are MDHEN and SYDVKM.

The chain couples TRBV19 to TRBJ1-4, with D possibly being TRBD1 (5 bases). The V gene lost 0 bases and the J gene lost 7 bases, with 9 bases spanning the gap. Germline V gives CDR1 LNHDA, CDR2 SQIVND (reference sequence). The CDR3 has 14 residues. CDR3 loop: CASSIEGVGEKLFF. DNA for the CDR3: TGTGCCAGTAGTATAGAGGGGGTAGGTGAAAAACTGTTTTTT. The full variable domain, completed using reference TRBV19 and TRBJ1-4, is DGGITQSPKYLFRKEGQNVTLSCEQNLNHDAMYWYRQDPGQGLRLIYYSQIVNDFQKGDIAEGYSVSREKKESFPLTVTSAQKNPTAFYLCASSIEGVGEKLFFGSGTQLSVL.

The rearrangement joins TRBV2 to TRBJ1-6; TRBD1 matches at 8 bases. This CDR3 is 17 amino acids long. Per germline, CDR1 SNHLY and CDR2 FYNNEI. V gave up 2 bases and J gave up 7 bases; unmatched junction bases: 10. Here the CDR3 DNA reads TGTGCCAGCAGTGAACTCAAGGGTGGGGACAGGAATTCACCCCTCCACTTT. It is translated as CASSELKGGDRNSPLHF.

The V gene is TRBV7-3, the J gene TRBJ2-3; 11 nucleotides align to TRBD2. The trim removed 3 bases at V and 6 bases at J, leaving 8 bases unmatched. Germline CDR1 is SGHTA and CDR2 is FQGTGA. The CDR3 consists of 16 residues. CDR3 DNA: TGTGCCAGCAGCTTGACTAGCGGGACCAGTGAGGATACGCAGTATTTT. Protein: CASSLTSGTSEDTQYF.

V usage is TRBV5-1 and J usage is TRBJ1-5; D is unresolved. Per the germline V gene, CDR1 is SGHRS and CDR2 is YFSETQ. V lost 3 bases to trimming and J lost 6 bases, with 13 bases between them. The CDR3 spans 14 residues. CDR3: CASSSGSLGQPQHF. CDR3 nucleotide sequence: TGCGCCAGCAGCTCCGGCTCGCTGGGTCAGCCCCAGCATTTT.

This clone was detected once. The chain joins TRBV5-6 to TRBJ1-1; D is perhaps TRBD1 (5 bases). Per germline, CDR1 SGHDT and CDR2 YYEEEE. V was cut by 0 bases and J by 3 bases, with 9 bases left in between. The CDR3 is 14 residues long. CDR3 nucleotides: TGTGCCAGCAGCTTGGTGGGGCTGGACACTGAAGCTTTCTTT. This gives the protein CASSLVGLDTEAFF.

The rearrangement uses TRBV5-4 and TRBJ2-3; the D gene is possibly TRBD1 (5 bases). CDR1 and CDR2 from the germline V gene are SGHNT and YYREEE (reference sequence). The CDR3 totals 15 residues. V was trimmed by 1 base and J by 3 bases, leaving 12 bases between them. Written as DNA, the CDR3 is TGTGCCAGCAGCTTGAGAGGCAGGGAAACAGATACGCAGTATTTT. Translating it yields CASSLRGRETDTQYF.

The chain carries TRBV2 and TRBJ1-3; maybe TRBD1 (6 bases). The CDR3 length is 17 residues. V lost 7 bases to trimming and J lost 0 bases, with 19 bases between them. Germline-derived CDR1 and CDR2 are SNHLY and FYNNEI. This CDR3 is CASNDNPGVGSGNTIYF. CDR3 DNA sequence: TGTGCCAGCAACGACAACCCAGGGGTGGGCTCTGGAAACACCATATATTTT.

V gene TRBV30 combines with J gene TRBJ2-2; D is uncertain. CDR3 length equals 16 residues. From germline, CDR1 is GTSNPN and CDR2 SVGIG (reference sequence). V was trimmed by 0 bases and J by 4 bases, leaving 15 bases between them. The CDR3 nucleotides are TGTGCCTGGAGTGTAGTCATAGGGCCAGGCACCGGGGAGCTGTTTTTT. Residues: CAWSVVIGPGTGELFF.

The CDR3 here is CASSFEGMETQYF. The CDR3 DNA follows: TGTGCCAGCAGTTTTGAGGGGATGGAGACCCAGTACTTC. The chain employs TRBV28 and TRBJ2-5; TRBD1 or TRBD2 may be the D gene (5 bases each). This CDR3 has 13 residues. CDR1 is MDHEN, CDR2 SYDVKM, per germline. V was clipped by 3 bases and J by 5 bases, with 10 bases between them. Drawing the rest from reference TRBV28 and TRBJ2-5, the complete variable domain is DVKVTQSSRYLVKRTGEKVFLECVQDMDHENMFWYRQDPGLGLRLIYFSYDVKMKEKGDIPEGYSVSREKKERFSLILESASTNQTSMYLCASSFEGMETQYFGPGTRLLVL.

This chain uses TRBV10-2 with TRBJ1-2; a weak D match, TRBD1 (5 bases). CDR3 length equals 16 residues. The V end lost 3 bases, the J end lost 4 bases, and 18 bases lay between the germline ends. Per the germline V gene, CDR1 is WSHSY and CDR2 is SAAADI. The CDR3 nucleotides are TGCGCCAGCAGTGAATCAGAAAACGACAGAGTCTATGGCTACACCTTC. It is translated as CASSESENDRVYGYTF.

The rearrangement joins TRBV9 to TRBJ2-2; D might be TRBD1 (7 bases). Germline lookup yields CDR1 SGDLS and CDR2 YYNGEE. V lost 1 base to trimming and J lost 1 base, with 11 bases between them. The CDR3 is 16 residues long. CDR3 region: CASSVRGRENTGELFF. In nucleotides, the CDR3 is TGTGCCAGCAGCGTAAGGGGGCGGGAGAACACCGGGGAGCTGTTTTTT.